This T cell receptor beta chain appears in the sequencing data of a study of blood T cell repertoires in COVID-19. About the study: Italy, Spain and the United States were the sources of the convalescent and acute COVID-19 samples. From T cells, B-cell-depleted T cells, or PBMCs came the material, which was cDNA or gDNA.

Germline V gives CDR1 MNHEY, CDR2 SVGAGI. CDR3 length: 13 residues. V dropped 6 bases and J dropped 8; count of bases not matched to a gene: 6. TCRdb's copy holds only in-frame clones and misses some; the assay was immunoSEQ multiplex PCR. Of some 98,000 clones detected, roughly 80% appear once; the ten largest clones hold about a tenth. The sample was peripheral blood. The TCR comes from an older man with active or convalescent COVID-19. The V call is TRBV6-5, the J call TRBJ1-4; 7 bases align to TRBD1. The CDR3 DNA reads TGTGCCAGCAGGAAAACAGGGGTGGAAAAACTGTTTTTT. This encodes CASRKTGVEKLFF.